This T cell receptor (beta chain) stems from a study of T cell responses to AZD1222 COVID-19 vaccine. The repertoire was sequenced with immunoSEQ multiplex PCR; TCRdb's copy has only in-frame clones and lacks some. The data contain 86,000 or so clones, approximately 89% of them singletons. The trim removed 4 bases at V and 5 bases at J, leaving 4 bases unmatched. This CDR3 comprises 14 residues. CDR1 and CDR2 (germline): KGHSH, LQKENI. This chain joins TRBV18 and TRBJ2-3; 9 bases are a match to TRBD1. The TCR sequence derives from an adult in good health. Sequencing was performed on peripheral blood, taken on day 0 of AZD1222 vaccination. The CDR3 nucleotides read TGTGCCAGCTCACGGGGACAGGGTGAAGATACGCAGTATTTT. It codes for CASSRGQGEDTQYF.